These 12 T cell receptor beta chains were sequenced from one sample in a study of blood T cell repertoires in COVID-19 (dated by TCRdb to about 2020). The method was the immunoSEQ multiplex PCR assay. The clones in this table, taken by TCRdb from immuneACCESS, are in-frame only. Not every clone is retained; where verified, under half of the shortfall comes from an unresolved V gene, and the cause of the rest is unknown. In this sample the table shows about 320,000 clones, 85% of which occur a single time. The ten largest clones represent just over 7% of the sample. Material: peripheral blood. Every receptor here comes from a human donor in a cohort sampled during active COVID-19.

A few counts support this clone. The chain has TRBV9 and TRBJ2-1; TRBD2 matches at 7 bases. The V segment lost 4 bases and the J segment 2 bases; nucleotides outside the gene matches: 6. Germline loops: CDR1 SGDLS, CDR2 YYNGEE. The CDR3 covers 15 residues. The CDR3 DNA follows: TGTGCCAGCAGCATTAAAGCGGGGACCTACAATGAGCAGTTCTTC. This codes for CASSIKAGTYNEQFF.

This clone was seen just once. In DNA, the CDR3 is TGTGCCAGCAGCCGGGACAGGGAATACTATGGCTACACCTTC. The encoded protein is CASSRDREYYGYTF. The chain uses TRBV7-9 and TRBJ1-2; 9 bases are shared with TRBD1. CDR3 length equals 14 residues. Looked up from germline, CDR1 is SEHNR and CDR2 is FQNEAQ (reference sequence). J lost 3 bases, V lost 5 bases, and 4 bases had no gene match.

The rearrangement uses TRBV7-5 and TRBJ2-1; the table calls TRBD1, which could not be checked here. TRBV7-5 is a pseudogene. The CDR3 covers 15 residues. The CDR3 nucleotides are TGTGTCAGAGGGCTTCCGGGACAGGGGCTGAGTGAGCAGTTCTTC. This encodes CVRGLPGQGLSEQFF.

The chain uses TRBV10-3 and TRBJ2-3; the match to TRBD2 covers 13 bases. The CDR3 is 17 residues long. The germline V gene encodes CDR1 ENHRY and CDR2 SYGVKD. V dropped 10 bases and J dropped 2; count of bases not matched to a gene: 12. CDR3 DNA sequence: TGTGCCACCGGACTAGCGGGAGATTTAGGCCCCACAGATACGCAGTATTTT. Translation gives CATGLAGDLGPTDTQYF.

This chain joins TRBV7-9 and TRBJ1-4; TRBD1 might be the D (5 bases). The CDR3 contains 16 residues. Germline V gene lookup returns CDR1 SEHNR and CDR2 FQNEAQ (reference sequence). Trimming took 4 bases from V and 7 from J, leaving 19 bases between them. This CDR3 reads CASSSRGGGIGEKLFF. The CDR3 bases are TGTGCCAGCAGCTCGCGGGGCGGGGGGATCGGTGAAAAACTGTTTTTT.

The gene calls are TRBV6-5 and TRBJ1-1, with unresolved D. V lost 0 bases and J lost 1, with 6 bases in between. From germline, CDR1 is MNHEY and CDR2 SVGAGI. This CDR3 is built from 14 residues. The CDR3 DNA reads as TGTGCCAGCAGTTACTCGGCGGGGAACACTGAAGCTTTCTTT. This encodes CASSYSAGNTEAFF.

V usage is TRBV27 and J usage is TRBJ1-2; 7 bases are shared with TRBD1. After removal of 5 bases from V and 0 bases from J, the junction contained 6 bases not matched to a gene. Germline loops: CDR1 MNHEY, CDR2 SMNVEV (reference sequence). This CDR3 is built from 15 residues. The CDR3, as DNA: TGTGCCAGCAGTCCCTTAGGGACAGCTAACTATGGCTACACCTTC. Its translation: CASSPLGTANYGYTF.

The V call is TRBV7-9, the J call TRBJ2-2; 7 bases fit TRBD1. The ends lost 1 base at V and 6 bases at J; junction bases unmatched: 2. CDR3 length equals 14 residues. Germline-derived CDR1 and CDR2 are SEHNR and FQNEAQ (reference sequence). CDR3 amino acids: CASSLGQGAGELFF. CDR3 coding DNA: TGTGCCAGCAGCTTAGGACAGGGCGCCGGGGAGCTGTTTTTT.

This clone has more than one count but fewer than ten. The chain links TRBV2 to TRBJ1-1; D may be TRBD1 (5 bases). Germline V gene data show CDR1 as SNHLY and CDR2 as FYNNEI. The CDR3 loop spans 12 amino acids. The V and J ends lost 11 bases and 1 base respectively, with 11 bases between them. The DNA for the CDR3 is TGTGCCTCCCAACAGGCGAACACTGAAGCTTTCTTT. Translation gives CASQQANTEAFF.

The rearrangement uses TRBV6-1 and TRBJ1-2, with 8 bases matching TRBD1. V lost 10 bases, J lost 5 bases, and 9 bases stayed unmatched. This CDR3 has 13 residues. Germline values: CDR1 MNHNS, CDR2 SASEGT. This chain's CDR3 is CATNEDRGYGYTF. The CDR3 DNA is TGTGCCACCAATGAAGACAGGGGATATGGCTACACCTTC.

The gene calls are TRBV7-3 and TRBJ2-3, with 7 bases identical to TRBD2. Germline V gives CDR1 SGHTA, CDR2 FQGTGA. The trim removed 1 base at V and 3 bases at J, leaving 4 bases unmatched. The CDR3 is 15 amino acids. The CDR3 DNA is TGTGCCAGCAGCTTAAGGTCTAGCGGAACAGATACGCAGTATTTT. The encoded protein is CASSLRSSGTDTQYF.

The CDR3 spells CASSYSRETRYGYTF. The DNA of the CDR3 is TGTGCCAGCAGTTACTCCCGAGAAACGCGTTATGGCTACACCTTC. The chain is built from TRBV6-5 and TRBJ1-2; no reliable D call. V was pared by 0 bases and J by 5 bases, with 13 bases between. This CDR3 spans 15 amino acids. Germline values: CDR1 MNHEY, CDR2 SVGAGI.